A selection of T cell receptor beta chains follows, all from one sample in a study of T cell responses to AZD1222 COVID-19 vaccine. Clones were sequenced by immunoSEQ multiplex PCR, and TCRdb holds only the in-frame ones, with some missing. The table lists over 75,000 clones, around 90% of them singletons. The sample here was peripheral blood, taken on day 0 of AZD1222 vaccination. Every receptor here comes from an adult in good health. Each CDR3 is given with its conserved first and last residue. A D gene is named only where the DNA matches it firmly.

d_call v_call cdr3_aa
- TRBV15 CATSRKVGGWTGELFF
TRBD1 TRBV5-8 CASSLAGTGRLGTEAFF
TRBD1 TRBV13 CASSPGTGGTDTQYF
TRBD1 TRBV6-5 CASSYVEAGGVYGYTF
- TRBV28 CASSEAPRAGWGFTQYF
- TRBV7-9 CASSLGGLLRHEQYF
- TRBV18 CASSTRQTRQGAVYEQYF
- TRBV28 CASSFRSDTQYF
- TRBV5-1 CASSRDGANTEAFF
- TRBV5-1 CASSLDPGFPGYTF
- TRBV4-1 CASSQRTGNEQFF
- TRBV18 CASSLGSGVPEAFF
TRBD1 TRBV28 CASVSIEEGQRANQPQHF
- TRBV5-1 CASSLGHPPGYEQYF